What follows is one T cell receptor (beta chain) and its context. Method: immunoSEQ multiplex PCR; TCRdb's copy keeps in-frame clones and lacks some. The sample contains 9,500 to 15,000 clones, over 60% of which appear only once. The data stem from a study of T cells after somatic rescue of genetic block. The germline V gene has CDR1 SGHRS and CDR2 YFSETQ. The CDR3 loop spans 15 amino acids. V shed 3 bases and J shed 0 bases, with 10 bases lying between them. The sequenced sample was peripheral blood mononuclear cells (PBMCs). The clonotype originates from a boy aged 5-17 years. The rearrangement uses TRBV5-1 and TRBJ2-1; a possible D gene is TRBD2 (5 bases). CDR3 nucleotide sequence: TGCGCCAGCAGCTCACTAGTAAGCTCCTACAATGAGCAGTTCTTC. Translating gives CASSSLVSSYNEQFF.